One and the same sample provided the 8 T cell receptor beta chains below, sequenced in a study of T cell responses to AZD1222 COVID-19 vaccine. Profiled with immunoSEQ multiplex PCR; TCRdb holds only in-frame clones, not every one. The sample lists around 99,000 clones, about 90% occurring once. The material sequenced was peripheral blood, taken 28 days after the second AZD1222 dose. These receptors were collected from an adult who received the AZD1222 COVID-19 vaccine.

The J gene is TRBJ1-2, the V gene TRBV5-1; 7 bases match TRBD1. The junction had 9 bases not matched to a gene; V was cut back by 5 bases and J by 8 bases. Germline V lookup: CDR1 SGHRS, CDR2 YFSETQ. The CDR3 loop spans 13 amino acids. The CDR3 spells CASRDEGAGGYTF. The CDR3 coding sequence is TGCGCCAGCAGAGACGAGGGGGCGGGCGGCTACACCTTC.

The chain couples TRBV19 to TRBJ2-7; a possible D gene is TRBD2 (6 bases). V lost 4 bases to trimming and J lost 1 base, with 11 bases between them. The CDR3 runs 14 residues. Germline-derived CDR1 and CDR2 are LNHDA and SQIVND (reference sequence). The CDR3 region is CASSTGGRSYEQYF. In nucleotides, the CDR3 is TGTGCCAGTAGTACCGGGGGACGGTCCTACGAGCAGTACTTC.

The CDR3 DNA sequence: TGTGCCAGCAGCATGGTTGAAGAGACCCAGTACTTC. This sequence encodes CASSMVEETQYF. V and J are TRBV12-3 or TRBV12-4 and TRBJ2-5; D is ambiguous. V lost 6 bases and J lost 3, with 8 bases in between. The CDR3 is 12 residues long.

This chain connects TRBV19 to TRBJ2-1; unclear D gene. Germline values: CDR1 LNHDA, CDR2 SQIVND (reference sequence). V was shortened by 5 bases and J by 2 bases, with 7 bases between the two germline ends. The CDR3 extends over 13 amino acids. This CDR3 is CASSRGPYNEQFF. In DNA, the CDR3 is TGTGCCAGTAGTCGCGGCCCCTACAATGAGCAGTTCTTC.

The rearrangement joins TRBV30 to TRBJ1-4, with D unresolved. V dropped 5 bases and J dropped 10 bases, with 14 bases sitting between them. The CDR3 length is 12 residues. Germline V gives CDR1 GTSNPN, CDR2 SVGIG (reference sequence). This CDR3 is CAWGVRAGKLFF. The CDR3 DNA reads TGTGCCTGGGGAGTGAGGGCGGGAAAACTGTTTTTT.

V and J are TRBV12-3 or TRBV12-4 and TRBJ1-5, with 9 bases that match TRBD1. This CDR3 has 13 amino acids. V gave up 5 bases and J gave up 6 bases; unmatched junction bases: 2. The CDR3 DNA reads TGTGCCAGCAGTCAACAGGGGGCTCAGCCCCAGCATTTT. It encodes CASSQQGAQPQHF.

The rearrangement joins TRBV6-2 or TRBV6-3 to TRBJ1-1; D is unresolved. Germline V gives CDR1 MNHEY, CDR2 SVGEGT. Trimming took off 0 bases at V and 1 base at J, with 15 bases between the two ends. The CDR3 covers 17 residues. CDR3 bases: TGTGCCAGCAGTTACTCGATTGGAGGAATTACGAACACTGAAGCTTTCTTT. The encoded protein is CASSYSIGGITNTEAFF.

The chain is built from TRBV11-2 and TRBJ2-7; the D gene could be TRBD1 or TRBD2 (5 bases each). From germline, CDR1 is SGHAT and CDR2 FQNNGV. V gave up 1 base and J gave up 4 bases, with 14 bases separating them. CDR3 length: 15 amino acids. CDR3 in DNA: TGTGCCAGCAGCTTAGGGGGCAGGACTTATTACGAGCAGTACTTC. This encodes CASSLGGRTYYEQYF.